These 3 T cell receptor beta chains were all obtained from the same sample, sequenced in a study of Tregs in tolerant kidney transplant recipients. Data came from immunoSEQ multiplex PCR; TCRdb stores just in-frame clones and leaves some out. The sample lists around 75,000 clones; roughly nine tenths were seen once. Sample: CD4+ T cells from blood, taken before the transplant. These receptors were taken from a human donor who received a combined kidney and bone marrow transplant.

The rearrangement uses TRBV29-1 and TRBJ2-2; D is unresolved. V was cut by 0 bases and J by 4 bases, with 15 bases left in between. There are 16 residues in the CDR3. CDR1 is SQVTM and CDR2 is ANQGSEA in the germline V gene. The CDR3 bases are TGCAGCGTTGAAGATCACGCGGCGTTGGGCACCGGGGAGCTGTTTTTT. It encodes CSVEDHAALGTGELFF.

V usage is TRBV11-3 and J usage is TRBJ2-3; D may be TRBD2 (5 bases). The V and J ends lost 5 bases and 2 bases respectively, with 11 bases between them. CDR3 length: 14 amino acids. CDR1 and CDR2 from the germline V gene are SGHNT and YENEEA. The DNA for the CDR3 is TGTGCCAGCAGCCGCGGAGGATACACAGATACGCAGTATTTT. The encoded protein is CASSRGGYTDTQYF.

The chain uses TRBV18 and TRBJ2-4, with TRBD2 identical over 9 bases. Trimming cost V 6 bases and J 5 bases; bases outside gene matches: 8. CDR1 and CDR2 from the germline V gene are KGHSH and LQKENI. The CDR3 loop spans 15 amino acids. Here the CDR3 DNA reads TGTGCCAGCTCGCGGGGACTAGCTGCCGAAAACATTCAGTACTTC. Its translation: CASSRGLAAENIQYF.